This T cell receptor (beta chain) was captured by sequencing in a study of blood T cell repertoires in COVID-19. Germline V CDR1 and CDR2: SGHTS, YDEGEE. The CDR3 consists of 14 residues. V lost 4 bases to trimming and J lost 2 bases; unmatched junction nucleotides: 3. Data came from immunoSEQ multiplex PCR; TCRdb stores just in-frame clones and leaves some out. The sample includes about 220,000 clones, 83% of them seen just once. The source material was PBMCs or T cells enriched from blood (not recorded which). The rearrangement uses TRBV5-8 and TRBJ2-3, with 8 nucleotides matching TRBD2. The TCR originated in a woman in her thirties or forties who had been exposed to COVID-19. CDR3 nucleotides: TGTGCCAGCAGCCGGGGGGGTCACACAGATACGCAGTATTTT. Amino acids: CASSRGGHTDTQYF.